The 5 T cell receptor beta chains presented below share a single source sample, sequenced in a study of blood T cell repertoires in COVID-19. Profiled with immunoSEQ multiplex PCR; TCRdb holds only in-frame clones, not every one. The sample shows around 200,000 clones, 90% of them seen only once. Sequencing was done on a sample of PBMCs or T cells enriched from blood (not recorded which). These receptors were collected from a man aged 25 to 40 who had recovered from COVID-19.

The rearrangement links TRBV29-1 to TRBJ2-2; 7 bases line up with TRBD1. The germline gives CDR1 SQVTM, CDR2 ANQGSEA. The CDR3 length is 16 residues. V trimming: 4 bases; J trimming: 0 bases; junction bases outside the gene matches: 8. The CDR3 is CSVVATGQANTGELFF. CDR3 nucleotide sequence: TGCAGCGTTGTAGCTACAGGACAGGCGAACACCGGGGAGCTGTTTTTT.

CDR3 in DNA: TGTGCCAGCAGCCCTGGACTAGATATAAGGGAGCAGTTCTTC. This sequence encodes CASSPGLDIREQFF. This chain links TRBV5-4 with TRBJ2-1; 7 positions match TRBD2. CDR1 is SGHNT, CDR2 YYREEE, per germline (reference sequence). V trimming: 4 bases; J trimming: 10 bases; junction bases outside the gene matches: 11. This CDR3 spans 14 amino acids.

In DNA form, the CDR3 reads TGTGCCAGCAGAGGGACAGGGGGGACAGATACGCAGTATTTT. Amino acids: CASRGTGGTDTQYF. The rearrangement links TRBV6-6 to TRBJ2-3; 11 bases map to TRBD1. The CDR3 covers 14 residues. Germline assignment: CDR1 MNHNY and CDR2 SVGAGI (reference sequence). With 6 bases clipped from V and 3 bases from J, the junction kept 2 bases outside the gene matches.

CDR3 coding DNA: TGTGCCAGTAGTATTACAGGGACTAGCGGGGGAGTCCCGCAAGAGACCCAGTACTTC. It translates to CASSITGTSGGVPQETQYF. The chain has TRBV19 and TRBJ2-5, with 14 bases aligning to TRBD2. With V trimmed by 3 bases and J by 2 bases, 11 bases remained unmatched. Per the germline V gene, CDR1 is LNHDA and CDR2 is SQIVND (reference sequence). The CDR3 length is 19 residues.

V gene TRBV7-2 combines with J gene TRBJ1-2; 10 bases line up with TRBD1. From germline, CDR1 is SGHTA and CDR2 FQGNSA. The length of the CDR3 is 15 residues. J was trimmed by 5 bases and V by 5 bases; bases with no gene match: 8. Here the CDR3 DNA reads TGTGCCAGCAGCAATACAGGGACAGGGGCTTATGGCTACACCTTC. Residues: CASSNTGTGAYGYTF.